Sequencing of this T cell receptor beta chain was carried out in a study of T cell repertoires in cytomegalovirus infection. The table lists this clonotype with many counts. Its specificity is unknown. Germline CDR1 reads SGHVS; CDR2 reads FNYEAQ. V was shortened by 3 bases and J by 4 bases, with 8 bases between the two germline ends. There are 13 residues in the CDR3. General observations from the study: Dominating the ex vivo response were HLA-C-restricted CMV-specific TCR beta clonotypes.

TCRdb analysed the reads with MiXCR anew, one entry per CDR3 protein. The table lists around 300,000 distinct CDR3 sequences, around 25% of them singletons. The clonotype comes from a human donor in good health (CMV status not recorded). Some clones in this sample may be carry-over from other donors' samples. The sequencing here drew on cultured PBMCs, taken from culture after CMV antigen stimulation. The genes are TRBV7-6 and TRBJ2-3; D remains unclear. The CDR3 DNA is TGTGCCAGCAGCTTCCGGTATTCAGATACGCAGTATTTT. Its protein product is CASSFRYSDTQYF. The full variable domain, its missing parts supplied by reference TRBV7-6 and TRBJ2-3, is GAGVSQSPRYKVTKRGQDVALRCDPISGHVSLYWYRQALGQGPEFLTYFNYEAQQDKSGLPNDRFSAERPEGSISTLTIQRTEQRDSAMYRCASSFRYSDTQYFGPGTRLTVL.